One and the same sample provided the 26 T cell receptor beta chains below, sequenced in a study of T cell changes during pregnancy in multiple sclerosis. Method: immunoSEQ multiplex PCR; TCRdb's copy keeps in-frame clones and lacks some. There are approximately 50,000 clones in the sample; roughly 95% occur only once, and less than 0.4% lies in the top ten. The sample in question was CD4+ T cells from peripheral blood mononuclear cells, obtained in the third trimester of pregnancy. These receptor sequences come from a female donor with multiple sclerosis, enrolled in a pregnancy study.

The chain joins TRBV18 to TRBJ2-5; D gene uncertain. This CDR3 comprises 15 residues. Germline CDR1 is KGHSH and CDR2 is LQKENI. V lost 2 bases to trimming and J lost 2 bases, with 12 bases between them. The CDR3 coding sequence is TGTGCCAGCTCACCATCATATCCAGAACAAGAGACCCAGTACTTC. Its protein product is CASSPSYPEQETQYF.

The J gene is TRBJ2-7, the V gene TRBV28; D ambiguous. V lost 1 base to trimming and J lost 7 bases, with 5 bases between them. The CDR3 length is 11 residues. CDR1 and CDR2 (germline): MDHEN, SYDVKM. In DNA form, the CDR3 reads TGTGCCAGCAGTTTATACGGGGAGCAGTACTTC. Residues: CASSLYGEQYF.

The rearrangement uses TRBV19 and TRBJ2-5; 7 nucleotides align to TRBD1. The CDR3 consists of 13 residues. Per the germline V gene, CDR1 is LNHDA and CDR2 is SQIVND (reference sequence). Trimming at V came to 5 bases and at J to 3 bases, leaving 3 bases not matched to a gene. CDR3 in amino acids: CASSHDREETQYF. DNA of the CDR3: TGTGCCAGTAGTCACGACAGGGAAGAGACCCAGTACTTC.

V usage is TRBV12-5 and J usage is TRBJ2-5, with D possibly being TRBD1 (6 bases). The V end lost 2 bases, the J end lost 7 bases, and 20 bases lay between the germline ends. Germline assignment: CDR1 LGHNT and CDR2 FRNRAP. This CDR3 comprises 16 residues. The CDR3 here is CASGLTSATGRGTQYF. The CDR3 DNA follows: TGTGCTAGTGGTTTGACCTCCGCGACAGGCCGGGGGACCCAGTACTTC.

V gene TRBV27 combines with J gene TRBJ1-1; tentative D call: TRBD1 (6 bases). V lost 1 base and J 4 bases, leaving 10 bases between the germline ends. Germline V gene data show CDR1 as MNHEY and CDR2 as SMNVEV (reference sequence). The length of the CDR3 is 14 residues. CDR3 amino acids: CASSLYPGATEAFF. The CDR3, as DNA: TGTGCCAGCAGTTTATACCCAGGGGCCACTGAAGCTTTCTTT.

This chain connects TRBV5-4 to TRBJ2-3, with TRBD2 identical over 9 bases. Germline trimming cut 4 bases from V and 8 bases from J; bases unmatched to any gene: 11. CDR3 length: 15 residues. Per the germline V gene, CDR1 is SGHNT and CDR2 is YYREEE (reference sequence). The CDR3 region is CASSASGTSSVTQYF. The CDR3, as DNA: TGTGCCAGCAGCGCGTCCGGGACTAGCTCTGTTACGCAGTATTTT.

V and J are TRBV5-1 and TRBJ1-5; D gene ambiguous. Germline assignment: CDR1 SGHRS and CDR2 YFSETQ. There are 14 residues in the CDR3. Trimming left V 0 bases short and J 3 bases short, with 7 bases between. The CDR3 DNA reads TGCGCCAGCAGCTTGGGACAAGACAATCAGCCCCAGCATTTT. Protein: CASSLGQDNQPQHF.

The rearrangement links TRBV19 to TRBJ2-2; tentatively, D is TRBD1 (6 bases). The CDR3 sequence is 17 residues long. The ends were cut back, 4 bases at V and 6 bases at J, with 21 bases in the middle. Per germline, CDR1 LNHDA and CDR2 SQIVND (reference sequence). In DNA form, the CDR3 reads TGTGCCAGTAGTACCCCCCCACAGGGTCTTTCGGCCGGGGAGCTGTTTTTT. Residues: CASSTPPQGLSAGELFF.

This clone came up once. V usage is TRBV4-1 and J usage is TRBJ2-7, with 7 positions matching TRBD2. CDR1 is MGHRA and CDR2 is YSYEKL in the germline V gene. Trimming took 1 base from V and 2 from J; bases not matched to a gene: 8. The CDR3 runs to 16 residues. The CDR3: CASSQVLGLDPYEQYF. For the CDR3, the DNA is TGCGCCAGCAGCCAAGTGCTAGGACTAGATCCCTACGAGCAGTACTTC.

The rearrangement links TRBV5-1 to TRBJ2-1; 10 positions match TRBD2. The ends lost 3 bases at V and 0 bases at J; junction bases unmatched: 6. The V gene's germline CDR1 is SGHRS and CDR2 YFSETQ. The CDR3 covers 17 residues. The DNA of the CDR3 is TGCGCCAGCAGCTCGCGGACTAGCGGACTCTCCTACAATGAGCAGTTCTTC. It translates to CASSSRTSGLSYNEQFF.

The chain has TRBV11-2 and TRBJ2-7, with 10 bases fitting TRBD2. The CDR3 totals 14 residues. V was pared by 5 bases and J by 6 bases, with 7 bases of the junction left unmatched. CDR1 and CDR2 from the germline V gene are SGHAT and FQNNGV. The CDR3 loop reads CASSPAGGFSEQYF. DNA of the CDR3: TGTGCCAGCAGCCCAGCGGGAGGGTTCAGCGAGCAGTACTTC. Together with reference TRBV11-2 and TRBJ2-7, the CDR3 gives the full variable domain: EAGVAQSPRYKIIEKRQSVAFWCNPISGHATLYWYQQILGQGPKLLIQFQNNGVVDDSQLPKDRFSAERLKGVDSTLKIQPAKLEDSAVYLCASSPAGGFSEQYFGPGTRLTVT.

The chain combines TRBV2 with TRBJ2-7; D perhaps matches TRBD2 (6 bases). Germline-derived CDR1 and CDR2 are SNHLY and FYNNEI. The CDR3 totals 17 residues. V lost 0 bases and J lost 2, with 17 bases in between. CDR3 protein: CASSEALGTSPPYEQYF. CDR3 nucleotides: TGTGCCAGCAGTGAAGCGCTTGGAACTAGCCCTCCCTACGAGCAGTACTTC.

CDR3 nucleotide sequence: TGTGCCAGCAGCCCCGGACAGGGTGCTTCGAACACTGAAGCTTTCTTT. Residues: CASSPGQGASNTEAFF. V is TRBV5-4 and J is TRBJ1-1; 8 positions match TRBD1. Germline CDR1 reads SGHNT; CDR2 reads YYREEE (reference sequence). The CDR3 consists of 16 residues. V was clipped by 4 bases and J by 1 base; unmatched bases: 9. The complete variable domain, with remaining parts taken from reference TRBV5-4 and TRBJ1-1, reads ETGVTQSPTHLIKTRGQQVTLRCSSQSGHNTVSWYQQALGQGPQFIFQYYREEENGRGNFPPRFSGLQFPNYSSELNVNALELDDSALYLCASSPGQGASNTEAFFGQGTRLTVV.

J is TRBJ1-2 and V is TRBV30, with 9 bases that match TRBD1. The CDR3 length is 13 residues. J gave up 4 bases and V 1 base, and 1 base lay outside the gene matches. Germline V lookup: CDR1 GTSNPN, CDR2 SVGIG (reference sequence). CDR3 sequence (DNA): TGTGCCTGGAGTGAGGACAGGGGCTATGGCTACACCTTC. Protein product: CAWSEDRGYGYTF.

The gene calls are TRBV29-1 and TRBJ2-7; 9 bases align to TRBD2. Germline V gene lookup returns CDR1 SQVTM and CDR2 ANQGSEA. The trim removed 5 bases at V and 4 bases at J, leaving 3 bases unmatched. The CDR3 runs 12 residues. The CDR3 DNA is TGCAGCGTTAAGGGACTAGCTTACGAGCAGTACTTC. Protein sequence: CSVKGLAYEQYF.

The V gene is TRBV7-6, the J gene TRBJ2-7, with 9 bases identical to TRBD2. Germline values: CDR1 SGHVS, CDR2 FNYEAQ. The CDR3 runs to 15 residues. Unmatched junction bases numbered 1, after V lost 1 base and J lost 0 bases. The CDR3 sequence is CASSLGSGSSYEQYF. The CDR3 region has the DNA TGTGCCAGCAGCTTAGGTAGCGGGAGCTCCTACGAGCAGTACTTC.

The gene calls are TRBV4-2 and TRBJ2-1; D remains unclear. The germline CDR1 and CDR2 sequences are LGHNA and YNFKEQ. Trimming cost V 1 base and J 5 bases, with 6 bases left between them. This CDR3 has 13 residues. The CDR3 DNA follows: TGTGCCAGCAGCCAAGGGCGGAACAATGAGCAGTTCTTC. It codes for CASSQGRNNEQFF.

CDR3 sequence reads: CASSQQALTSDTQYF. Written as DNA, the CDR3 is TGTGCCAGCAGCCAACAGGCGTTGACCTCAGATACGCAGTATTTT. The chain joins TRBV14 to TRBJ2-3; unclear D gene. The CDR3 extends over 15 amino acids. Trimming took 2 bases from V and 4 from J, leaving 13 bases between them. Germline V gene data show CDR1 as SGHDN and CDR2 as FVKESK. Together with reference TRBV14 and TRBJ2-3, the CDR3 gives the full variable domain: EAGVTQFPSHSVIEKGQTVTLRCDPISGHDNLYWYRRVMGKEIKFLLHFVKESKQDESGMPNNRFLAERTGGTYSTLKVQPAELEDSGVYFCASSQQALTSDTQYFGPGTRLTVL.

This sequence joins TRBV20-1 and TRBJ2-7; perhaps TRBD1 as D (5 bases). Germline values: CDR1 DFQATT, CDR2 SNEGSKA (reference sequence). This CDR3 is 11 amino acids long. The ends were cut back, 3 bases at V and 5 bases at J, with 8 bases in the middle. CDR3 sequence reads: CSASQGHEQYF. The CDR3 bases are TGCAGTGCTAGTCAGGGTCACGAGCAGTACTTC.

V gene TRBV19 combines with J gene TRBJ1-4; 7 bases are a match to TRBD1. The germline CDR1 and CDR2 sequences are LNHDA and SQIVND (reference sequence). The CDR3 sequence is 15 residues long. V dropped 4 bases and J dropped 3; count of bases not matched to a gene: 5. The CDR3 nucleotides read TGTGCCAGTAGTACGCCGGGACAGCCTAATGAAAAACTGTTTTTT. It is translated as CASSTPGQPNEKLFF. The whole variable domain, remainder taken from reference TRBV19 and TRBJ1-4, is DGGITQSPKYLFRKEGQNVTLSCEQNLNHDAMYWYRQDPGQGLRLIYYSQIVNDFQKGDIAEGYSVSREKKESFPLTVTSAQKNPTAFYLCASSTPGQPNEKLFFGSGTQLSVL.

There are a few counts of this clone. In DNA form, the CDR3 reads TGTGCCAGCAGTGAAGGCGCAGGGGATGGCTACACCTTC. Protein product: CASSEGAGDGYTF. V gene TRBV6-1 combines with J gene TRBJ1-2, with a weak D call TRBD1 (6 bases). CDR3 length equals 13 residues. V lost 1 base and J 6 bases, leaving 9 bases between the germline ends. From germline, CDR1 is MNHNS and CDR2 SASEGT.

The chain couples TRBV27 to TRBJ1-5, with 9 bases fitting TRBD1. The CDR3 covers 15 residues. The V segment lost 9 bases and the J segment 4 bases; nucleotides outside the gene matches: 10. CDR1 MNHEY and CDR2 SMNVEV come from the germline V gene (reference sequence). The CDR3 DNA is TGTGCCAGTGCCCGGGACAGGGCTTTTAATCAGCCCCAGCATTTT. This sequence encodes CASARDRAFNQPQHF.

As regards this clone: In the same sample, other DNA sequences code for this CDR3. V usage is TRBV7-9 and J usage is TRBJ2-1; 7 nucleotides agree with TRBD1. The V segment lost 9 bases and the J segment 4 bases; nucleotides outside the gene matches: 6. CDR1 and CDR2 from the germline V gene are SEHNR and FQNEAQ (reference sequence). CDR3 length: 13 amino acids. CDR3 DNA sequence: TGTGCCAGTAGCCGGGGACAGTACAATGAGCAGTTCTTC. It yields the protein CASSRGQYNEQFF. The full variable domain, completed using reference TRBV7-9 and TRBJ2-1, is DTGVSQNPRHKITKRGQNVTFRCDPISEHNRLYWYRQTLGQGPEFLTYFQNEAQLEKSRLLSDRFSAERPKGSFSTLEIQRTEQGDSAMYLCASSRGQYNEQFFGPGTRLTVL.

The rearrangement uses TRBV18 and TRBJ2-7; D is undetermined. The CDR3 is made up of 15 amino acids. From germline, CDR1 is KGHSH and CDR2 LQKENI. V gave up 3 bases and J gave up 3 bases, with 15 bases separating them. Here the CDR3 DNA reads TGTGCCAGCTCACCGTTAGAAGCTTACCGCTACGAGCAGTACTTC. As protein: CASSPLEAYRYEQYF.

CDR3 residues: CAWSVSTDTQYF. In nucleotides, the CDR3 is TGTGCCTGGAGCGTAAGCACAGATACGCAGTATTTT. This chain connects TRBV30 to TRBJ2-3, with D hard to call. CDR1 GTSNPN and CDR2 SVGIG come from the germline V gene (reference sequence). V lost 3 bases and J lost 0, with 4 bases in between. This CDR3 region has 12 residues.

This chain connects TRBV30 to TRBJ1-6, with 7 positions matching TRBD1. From germline, CDR1 is GTSNPN and CDR2 SVGIG (reference sequence). This CDR3 comprises 15 residues. J was trimmed by 8 bases and V by 0 bases; bases with no gene match: 7. The CDR3 spells CAWSVVRGYDSPLHF. CDR3 nucleotides: TGTGCCTGGAGTGTGGTCAGGGGGTATGATTCACCCCTCCACTTT.